This T cell receptor (beta chain) was sequenced for a study of blood T cell repertoires in COVID-19. This table comes from immunoSEQ multiplex PCR, and its TCRdb copy is limited to in-frame clones, with some not included. The sample has fewer than 350,000 clones, roughly 90% seen once. Per germline, CDR1 MNHEY and CDR2 SVGEGT. The CDR3 contains 15 residues. V was shortened by 7 bases and J by 0 bases, with 13 bases between the two germline ends. The rearrangement uses TRBV6-2 or TRBV6-3 and TRBJ1-5; D is undetermined. This TCR was sampled from a woman between 18 and 29 years old with acute COVID-19. Input material: PBMCs or T cells enriched from blood (not recorded which). In DNA form, the CDR3 reads TGTGCCAGCACCCCCTGGAGGGATAGCAATCAGCCCCAGCATTTT. Protein product: CASTPWRDSNQPQHF.